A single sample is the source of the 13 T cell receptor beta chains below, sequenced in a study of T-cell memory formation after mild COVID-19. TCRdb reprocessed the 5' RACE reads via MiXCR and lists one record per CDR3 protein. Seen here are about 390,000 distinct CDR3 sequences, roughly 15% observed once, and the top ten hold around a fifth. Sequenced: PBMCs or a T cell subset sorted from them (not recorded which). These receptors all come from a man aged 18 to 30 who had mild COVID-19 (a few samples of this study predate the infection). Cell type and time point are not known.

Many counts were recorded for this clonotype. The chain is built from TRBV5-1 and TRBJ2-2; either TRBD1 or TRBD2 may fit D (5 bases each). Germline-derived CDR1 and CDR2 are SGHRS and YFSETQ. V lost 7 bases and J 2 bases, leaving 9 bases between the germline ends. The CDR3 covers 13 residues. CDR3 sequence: CASGGDNTGELFF. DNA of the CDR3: TGCGCCAGCGGGGGAGATAACACCGGGGAGCTGTTTTTT.

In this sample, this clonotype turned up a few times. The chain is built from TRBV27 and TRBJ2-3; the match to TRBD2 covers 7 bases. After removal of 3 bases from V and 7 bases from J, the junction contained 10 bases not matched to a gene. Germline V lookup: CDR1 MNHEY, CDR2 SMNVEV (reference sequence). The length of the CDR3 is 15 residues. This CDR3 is CASSLSAGVQNTQYF. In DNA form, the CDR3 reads TGTGCCAGCAGTTTGTCGGCGGGGGTGCAAAATACGCAGTATTTT.

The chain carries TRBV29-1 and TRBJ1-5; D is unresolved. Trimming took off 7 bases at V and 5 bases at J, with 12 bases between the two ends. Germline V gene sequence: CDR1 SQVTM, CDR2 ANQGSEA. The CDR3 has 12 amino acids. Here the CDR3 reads CSAGGRDQPQHF. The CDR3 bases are TGCAGCGCGGGAGGAAGGGATCAGCCCCAGCATTTT.

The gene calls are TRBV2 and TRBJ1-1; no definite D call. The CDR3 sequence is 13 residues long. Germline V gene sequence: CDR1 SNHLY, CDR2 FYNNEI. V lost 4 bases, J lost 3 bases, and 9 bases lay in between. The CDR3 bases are TGTGCCAGCAGTGGCCCAGCGGACACTGAAGCTTTCTTT. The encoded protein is CASSGPADTEAFF. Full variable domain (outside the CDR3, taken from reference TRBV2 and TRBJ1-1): EPEVTQTPSHQVTQMGQEVILRCVPISNHLYFYWYRQILGQKVEFLVSFYNNEISEKSEIFDDQFSVERPDGSNFTLKIRSTKLEDSAMYFCASSGPADTEAFFGQGTRLTVV.

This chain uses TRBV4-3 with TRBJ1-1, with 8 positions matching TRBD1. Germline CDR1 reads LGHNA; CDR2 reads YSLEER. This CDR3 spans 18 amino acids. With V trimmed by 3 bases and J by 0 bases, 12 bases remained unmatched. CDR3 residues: CASSQIRQGSDLNTEAFF. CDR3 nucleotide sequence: TGCGCCAGCAGCCAGATTCGACAGGGGTCAGATTTGAACACTGAAGCTTTCTTT.

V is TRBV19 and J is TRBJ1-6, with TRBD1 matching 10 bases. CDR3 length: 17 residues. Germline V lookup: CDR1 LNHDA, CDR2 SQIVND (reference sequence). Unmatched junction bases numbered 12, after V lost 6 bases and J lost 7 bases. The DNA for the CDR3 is TGTGCCAGTAGAAATCCCCTCGGACAGGGGGAGAATTCACCCCTCCACTTT. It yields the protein CASRNPLGQGENSPLHF.

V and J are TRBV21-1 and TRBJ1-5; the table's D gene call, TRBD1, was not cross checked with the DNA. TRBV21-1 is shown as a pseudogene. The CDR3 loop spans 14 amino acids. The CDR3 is CASSPGGNNQPQHF. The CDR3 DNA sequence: TGTGCCAGCAGCCCAGGGGGTAACAATCAGCCCCAGCATTTT.

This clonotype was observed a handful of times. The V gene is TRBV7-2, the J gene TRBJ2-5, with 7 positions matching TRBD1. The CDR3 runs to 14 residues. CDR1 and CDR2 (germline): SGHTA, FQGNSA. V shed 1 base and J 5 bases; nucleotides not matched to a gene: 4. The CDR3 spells CASSLGTGFETQYF. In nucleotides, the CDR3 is TGTGCCAGCAGCTTAGGGACAGGATTCGAGACCCAGTACTTC.

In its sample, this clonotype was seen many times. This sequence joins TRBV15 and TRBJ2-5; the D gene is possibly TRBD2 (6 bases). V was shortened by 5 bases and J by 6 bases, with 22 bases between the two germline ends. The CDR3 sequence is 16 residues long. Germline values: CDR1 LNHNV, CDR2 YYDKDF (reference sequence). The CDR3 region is CATSPLEGDSSQTQYF. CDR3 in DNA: TGTGCCACCAGCCCCCTAGAAGGGGACTCTTCGCAGACCCAGTACTTC.

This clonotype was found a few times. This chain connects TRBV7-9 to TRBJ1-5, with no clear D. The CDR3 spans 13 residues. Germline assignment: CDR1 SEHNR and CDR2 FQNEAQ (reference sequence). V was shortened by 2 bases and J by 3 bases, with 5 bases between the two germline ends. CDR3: CASSLYDNQPQHF. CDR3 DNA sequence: TGTGCCAGCAGCTTATACGACAATCAGCCCCAGCATTTT. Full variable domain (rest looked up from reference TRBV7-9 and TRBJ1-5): DTGVSQNPRHKITKRGQNVTFRCDPISEHNRLYWYRQTLGQGPEFLTYFQNEAQLEKSRLLSDRFSAERPKGSFSTLEIQRTEQGDSAMYLCASSLYDNQPQHFGDGTRLSIL.

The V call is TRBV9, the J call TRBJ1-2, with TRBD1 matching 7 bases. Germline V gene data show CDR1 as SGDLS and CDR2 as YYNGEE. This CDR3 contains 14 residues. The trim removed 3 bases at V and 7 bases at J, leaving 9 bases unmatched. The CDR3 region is CASSGRQGGFGYTF. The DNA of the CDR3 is TGTGCCAGCAGCGGTCGACAGGGTGGTTTTGGCTACACCTTC.

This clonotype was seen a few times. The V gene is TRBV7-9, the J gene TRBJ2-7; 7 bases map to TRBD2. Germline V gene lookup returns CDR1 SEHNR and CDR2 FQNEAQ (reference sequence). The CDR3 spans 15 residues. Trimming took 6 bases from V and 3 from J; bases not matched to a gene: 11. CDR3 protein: CASSPSGAPFYEQYF. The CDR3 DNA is TGTGCCAGCAGTCCCAGCGGGGCCCCCTTCTACGAGCAGTACTTC. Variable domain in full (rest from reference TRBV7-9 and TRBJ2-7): DTGVSQNPRHKITKRGQNVTFRCDPISEHNRLYWYRQTLGQGPEFLTYFQNEAQLEKSRLLSDRFSAERPKGSFSTLEIQRTEQGDSAMYLCASSPSGAPFYEQYFGPGTRLTVT.

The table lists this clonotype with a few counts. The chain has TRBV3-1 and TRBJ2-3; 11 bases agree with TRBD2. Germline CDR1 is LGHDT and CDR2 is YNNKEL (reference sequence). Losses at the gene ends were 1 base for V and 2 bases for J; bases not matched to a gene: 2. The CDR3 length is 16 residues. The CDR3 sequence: CASSQASGGFTDTQYF. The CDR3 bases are TGTGCCAGCAGCCAAGCTAGCGGGGGGTTCACAGATACGCAGTATTTT.